These 21 T cell receptor beta chains share one sample of origin, sequenced in a study of blood T cell repertoires in COVID-19 (dated by TCRdb to between 2020 and 2021). Library construction relied on the immunoSEQ multiplex PCR assay. In its TCRdb copy, this immuneACCESS table keeps in-frame sequences only and misses some clones. Where compared with another copy, unresolved V genes explain less than half of these, and the others have no known cause. Across this sample there are approximately 270,000 clones, with 88% seen only once. The ten largest make up about 6.7% of the sample. Sequences were obtained from peripheral blood. Source of these receptors: a woman in her 30s with COVID-19, enrolled during active disease.

The chain joins TRBV4-2 to TRBJ2-4; 9 positions agree with TRBD1. Germline-derived CDR1 and CDR2 are LGHNA and YNFKEQ. J gave up 7 bases and V 0 bases, and 10 bases lay outside the gene matches. The CDR3 has 17 residues. The CDR3 loop reads CASSQEAPGQGGNIQYF. DNA of the CDR3: TGTGCCAGCAGCCAAGAGGCTCCGGGACAGGGTGGGAACATTCAGTACTTC.

The chain is built from TRBV9 and TRBJ1-2; D remains ambiguous. The V gene lost 4 bases and the J gene lost 6 bases, with 10 bases spanning the gap. Germline V gene lookup returns CDR1 SGDLS and CDR2 YYNGEE. The CDR3 is made up of 12 amino acids. The CDR3 loop reads CASSPGGNGYTF. For the CDR3, the DNA is TGTGCCAGCAGCCCGGGAGGGAATGGCTACACCTTC.

The genes are TRBV7-9 and TRBJ2-3, with a weak D call TRBD2 (5 bases). CDR1 and CDR2 from the germline V gene are SEHNR and FQNEAQ (reference sequence). The CDR3 extends over 19 amino acids. V gave up 5 bases and J gave up 1 base, with 25 bases separating them. CDR3 loop: CASSAKEVRDYRGTDTQYF. DNA for the CDR3: TGTGCCAGCAGCGCCAAGGAGGTCAGAGATTATAGGGGCACAGATACGCAGTATTTT.

This clone was detected only once. The chain recombines TRBV10-2 with TRBJ1-3; D gene ambiguous. Trimming cost V 0 bases and J 0 bases, with 9 bases left between them. Germline V CDR1 and CDR2: WSHSY, SAAADI. The CDR3 length is 16 residues. Written as DNA, the CDR3 is TGCGCCAGCAGTGAGTCGTTTGGGAGCTCTGGAAACACCATATATTTT. This gives the protein CASSESFGSSGNTIYF.

The chain carries TRBV11-3 and TRBJ1-1; weak D call: TRBD1 (5 bases). The V end was cut by 7 bases, the J end by 1 base, with 10 bases between. CDR3 length: 13 amino acids. CDR1 is SGHNT, CDR2 YENEEA, per germline. The CDR3 here is CASTDGGNTEAFF. In DNA form, the CDR3 reads TGTGCCAGCACCGACGGGGGGAACACTGAAGCTTTCTTT.

The chain recombines TRBV9 with TRBJ1-5; weak D call: TRBD1 (6 bases). The germline V and J ends were trimmed by 2 bases and 0 bases, with 9 bases remaining between them. The CDR3 has 15 amino acids. Germline values: CDR1 SGDLS, CDR2 YYNGEE. DNA for the CDR3: TGTGCCAGCAGCGTGGACAGTTATAGCAATCAGCCCCAGCATTTT. Amino acid sequence: CASSVDSYSNQPQHF.

This chain joins TRBV18 and TRBJ2-5, with TRBD2 identical over 14 bases. Trimming at V came to 4 bases and at J to 5 bases, leaving 15 bases not matched to a gene. Germline lookup yields CDR1 KGHSH and CDR2 LQKENI. The CDR3 loop spans 19 amino acids. CDR3 DNA sequence: TGTGCCAGCTCACACTTCGAGCCGGGACTAGCGGGAGACTCCGAGACCCAGTACTTC. Protein: CASSHFEPGLAGDSETQYF.

V usage is TRBV6-5 and J usage is TRBJ2-1; 8 nucleotides line up with TRBD1. Trimming removed 6 bases from V and 8 bases from J; junction bases left unmatched: 6. The germline V gene has CDR1 MNHEY and CDR2 SVGAGI. The CDR3 runs to 13 residues. CDR3 loop: CASRHLTGDEQFF. As DNA, the CDR3 is TGTGCCAGCAGGCATCTGACAGGGGATGAGCAGTTCTTC.

The chain is built from TRBV5-8 and TRBJ2-7; no clear D gene. CDR1 SGHTS and CDR2 YDEGEE come from the germline V gene. V lost 2 bases and J 6 bases, leaving 6 bases between the germline ends. CDR3 length: 11 amino acids. CDR3 sequence: CASSFLLEQYF. In DNA, the CDR3 is TGTGCCAGCAGCTTCCTCCTCGAGCAGTACTTC.

This clone was seen more than once but under ten times. The chain recombines TRBV7-2 with TRBJ2-5; 10 bases line up with TRBD2. CDR3 length: 15 residues. V was pared by 3 bases and J by 5 bases, with 6 bases of the junction left unmatched. The germline CDR1 and CDR2 sequences are SGHTA and FQGNSA. This chain's CDR3 is CASSLQAGGYETQYF. The CDR3, as DNA: TGTGCCAGCAGCTTGCAAGCGGGGGGGTATGAGACCCAGTACTTC. The whole variable domain, remainder taken from reference TRBV7-2 and TRBJ2-5, is GAGVSQSPSNKVTEKGKDVELRCDPISGHTALYWYRQSLGQGLEFLIYFQGNSAPDKSGLPSDRFSAERTGGSVSTLTIQRTQQEDSAVYLCASSLQAGGYETQYFGPGTRLLVL.

The chain carries TRBV12-3 or TRBV12-4 and TRBJ2-1; TRBD1 might be the D (6 bases). The CDR3 extends over 12 amino acids. V lost 5 bases and J 9 bases, leaving 11 bases between the germline ends. CDR3 coding DNA: TGTGCCAGCAGTCTCGACAGGAGTGAGCAGTTCTTC. Amino acid sequence: CASSLDRSEQFF.

The chain links TRBV19 to TRBJ1-1, with D possibly matching TRBD1 (5 bases). CDR3 size: 14 residues. Germline CDR1 and CDR2: LNHDA and SQIVND (reference sequence). V shed 4 bases and J shed 4 bases, with 13 bases lying between them. The CDR3 protein is CASSRGVSVTEAFF. The CDR3, as DNA: TGTGCCAGTAGTAGGGGGGTATCTGTCACTGAAGCTTTCTTT.

The CDR3 DNA reads as TGTGCCAGCAGCCCACCAGATTCAGGAAACACCATATATTTT. Translated, it gives CASSPPDSGNTIYF. The chain employs TRBV6-6 and TRBJ1-3; D is ambiguous. The CDR3 consists of 14 residues. Per germline, CDR1 MNHNY and CDR2 SVGAGI (reference sequence). V lost 6 bases, J lost 4 bases, and 13 bases lay in between.

V usage is TRBV19 and J usage is TRBJ1-4; D is possibly TRBD1 (6 bases). V lost 1 base to trimming and J lost 2 bases, with 17 bases between them. The germline gives CDR1 LNHDA, CDR2 SQIVND (reference sequence). The length of the CDR3 is 18 residues. CDR3 sequence: CASSIAQGQRRTNEKLFF. The CDR3, as DNA: TGTGCCAGTAGTATAGCACAGGGTCAGCGTCGGACTAATGAAAAACTGTTTTTT.

This chain connects TRBV4-2 to TRBJ1-1; maybe TRBD1 (5 bases). Germline V CDR1 and CDR2: LGHNA, YNFKEQ. The CDR3 contains 13 residues. V gave up 3 bases and J gave up 5 bases, with 10 bases separating them. CDR3 nucleotide sequence: TGTGCCAGCAGCCATCTGCGGGGGACTGAAGCTTTCTTT. This translates into CASSHLRGTEAFF.

The chain employs TRBV19 and TRBJ1-4; D is unclear. This CDR3 contains 17 residues. Germline V lookup: CDR1 LNHDA, CDR2 SQIVND (reference sequence). V shed 5 bases and J shed 4 bases, with 20 bases lying between them. The CDR3 nucleotides read TGTGCCAGTAGTGCAGACCCTTCGGGATGGAGTAATGAAAAACTGTTTTTT. This encodes CASSADPSGWSNEKLFF.

V gene TRBV27 combines with J gene TRBJ1-6; 8 bases fit TRBD1. With 4 bases clipped from V and 0 bases from J, the junction kept 11 bases outside the gene matches. The CDR3 contains 19 residues. The V gene's germline CDR1 is MNHEY and CDR2 SMNVEV (reference sequence). As DNA, the CDR3 is TGTGCCAGCAGTTCACGAGCAAACACAGGGGGCTCCTATAATTCACCCCTCCACTTT. This translates into CASSSRANTGGSYNSPLHF.

V is TRBV7-9 and J is TRBJ2-5; unclear D gene. The CDR3 contains 12 residues. The V end was cut by 1 base, the J end by 4 bases, with 4 bases between. Germline CDR1 is SEHNR and CDR2 is FQNEAQ (reference sequence). This CDR3 reads CASSLVGETQYF. The CDR3 DNA reads TGTGCCAGCAGCTTAGTCGGAGAGACCCAGTACTTC. The variable domain in full, with the rest retrieved from reference TRBV7-9 and TRBJ2-5, is DTGVSQNPRHKITKRGQNVTFRCDPISEHNRLYWYRQTLGQGPEFLTYFQNEAQLEKSRLLSDRFSAERPKGSFSTLEIQRTEQGDSAMYLCASSLVGETQYFGPGTRLLVL.

The J gene is TRBJ2-5, the V gene TRBV7-2, with 9 bases matching TRBD2. The J segment lost 4 bases and the V segment lost 1 base, leaving 7 bases of the junction unmatched. Germline V CDR1 and CDR2: SGHTA, FQGNSA. This CDR3 has 16 residues. This CDR3 is CASSLGSSGGVETQYF. DNA for the CDR3: TGTGCCAGCAGCTTAGGTAGTAGCGGGGGTGTAGAGACCCAGTACTTC.

J is TRBJ2-3 and V is TRBV12-5; 14 bases map to TRBD2. The length of the CDR3 is 21 residues. The germline CDR1 and CDR2 sequences are LGHNT and FRNRAP. J was trimmed by 4 bases and V by 5 bases; bases with no gene match: 20. The CDR3 protein is CASGAGTSGRDARLLPDTQYF. CDR3 in DNA: TGTGCTAGTGGTGCCGGGACTAGCGGGAGAGACGCCAGGTTGTTGCCAGATACGCAGTATTTT.

The gene calls are TRBV18 and TRBJ1-1; D may be TRBD1 (6 bases). This CDR3 comprises 15 residues. V was trimmed by 3 bases and J by 3 bases, leaving 14 bases between them. Per germline, CDR1 KGHSH and CDR2 LQKENI. CDR3 DNA: TGTGCCAGCTCACCCGGACAGCTGGGGTACACTGAAGCTTTCTTT. Residues: CASSPGQLGYTEAFF.